In this sample, the clone carrying this T cell receptor beta chain turned up a few times. Sequencing was performed with immunoSEQ multiplex PCR; in TCRdb, only in-frame clones are kept and a portion is missing. The data contain about 150,000 clones, about four fifths of them singletons. Germline V gene lookup returns CDR1 SGHRS and CDR2 YFSETQ. This CDR3 region has 13 residues. V was pared by 0 bases and J by 4 bases, with 8 bases between. The source of the sample is a study of blood T cell repertoires in COVID-19. Study details: Specimens from acute and convalescent COVID-19 originated in the United States, Italy and Spain. In each case, the material was cDNA or gDNA derived from T cells, B-cell-depleted T cells, or PBMCs.

The sequence was obtained from a human donor with acute or convalescent COVID-19. The donor label of this sample is uncertain. The chain is built from TRBV5-1 and TRBJ2-7; D not resolved. Source material: peripheral blood. The CDR3 DNA reads as TGCGCCAGCAGCTTGGGACTGGAATACGAGCAGTACTTC. As protein: CASSLGLEYEQYF.